The rows below give T cell receptor beta chains drawn from one sample of a study of T cells in Graves' hyperthyroidism and ophthalmopathy. TCRdb passed the multiplex PCR reads through MiXCR, listing each CDR3 protein once. This sample carries approximately 590,000 distinct CDR3 sequences, more than 45% of them seen once, and the ten largest clones take just over 8%. The sequenced material came from peripheral blood or thyroid tissue (not recorded which). The receptors were gathered from a woman younger than 35 with Graves' hyperthyroidism. CDR3s include the opening cysteine and the closing phenylalanine or tryptophan. Each record gives: D gene, clone size, CDR3 length, V gene, J gene, CDR3 protein, CDR3 DNA. The D gene is left open where the match is weak. Size tells how often a clone was seen (once, few, many) or the class of an expanded clone, and some rows leave it out.

NA	many	10	TRBV10-3	TRBJ1-3	CAIGRDTIYF	TGTGCCATAGGCCGTGACACCATATATTTT
NA	NA	15	TRBV6-6	TRBJ1-2	CASSYSMAGGYGYTF	TGTGCCAGCAGTTACAGCATGGCAGGCGGTTATGGCTACACCTTC
TRBD1	many	13	TRBV2	TRBJ1-6	CASKDRENSPLHF	TGTGCCAGCAAGGACAGGGAAAATTCACCCCTCCACTTT
NA	few	15	TRBV15	TRBJ1-1	CATSREVGANTEAFF	TGTGCCACCAGCAGAGAAGTAGGGGCGAACACTGAAGCTTTCTTT
TRBD1	NA	19	TRBV7-6	TRBJ2-6	CASSLGGGQGFSGANVLTF	TGTGCCAGCAGCTTAGGGGGGGGACAGGGCTTCTCTGGGGCCAACGTCCTGACTTTC
TRBD1	few	14	TRBV7-8	TRBJ1-4	CASSPTGTTEKLFF	TGTGCCAGCAGCCCGACAGGGACTACTGAAAAACTGTTTTTT
NA	NA	12	TRBV10-3	TRBJ2-7	CASSPRTDEQYF	TGTGCCAGCAGTCCCCGGACTGACGAGCAGTACTTC
TRBD1	once	15	TRBV19	TRBJ1-1	CASSNFGQGGTEALF	TGTGCCAGTAGTAACTTTGGACAGGGAGGAACTGAAGCTCTCTTT
TRBD1	NA	14	TRBV6-5	TRBJ2-5	CASSFNRGLETQYF	TGTGCCAGCAGTTTTAACAGGGGGCTAGAGACCCAGTACTTC
NA	few	15	TRBV19	TRBJ2-5	CASSNQRGIQETQYF	TGTGCCAGTAGTAACCAGAGGGGCATCCAAGAGACCCAGTACTTC
NA	NA	11	TRBV20-1	TRBJ1-1	CSADSPTEAFF	TGCAGTGCGGACTCGCCCACTGAAGCTTTCTTT
NA	few	15	TRBV5-6	TRBJ1-2	CASSSQGLLVYGYTF	TGTGCCAGCAGCTCACAGGGTCTGCTAGTCTATGGCTACACCTTC
NA	NA	13	TRBV20-1	TRBJ2-7	CSATGTLLHEQYF	TGCAGTGCGACCGGGACACTCTTGCACGAGCAGTACTTC
NA	NA	14	TRBV2	TRBJ1-1	CASSEEGTWTEAFF	TGTGCCAGCAGTGAGGAAGGGACTTGGACTGAAGCTTTCTTT
TRBD1	few	14	TRBV7-9	TRBJ1-1	CASILGGVDPEAFF	TGTGCCAGCATTTTAGGGGGCGTCGACCCTGAAGCTTTCTTT
NA	NA	14	TRBV25-1	TRBJ1-1	CASPESGSGTEAFF	TGTGCCAGCCCAGAGTCGGGTAGTGGCACTGAAGCTTTCTTT
TRBD2	NA	14	TRBV19	TRBJ2-1	CASSPEREDNEQFF	TGTGCCAGTAGTCCTGAGCGGGAGGACAATGAGCAGTTCTTC
NA	few	14	TRBV5-1	TRBJ1-1	CASSWDLAGTEAFF	TGCGCCAGCAGCTGGGACCTGGCAGGCACTGAAGCTTTCTTT
TRBD1	few	13	TRBV29-1	TRBJ1-1	CSAMDRGLSEAFF	TGCAGCGCTATGGACAGGGGGCTGAGTGAAGCTTTCTTT
NA	few	15	TRBV2	TRBJ2-2	CASSEGRGNTGELFF	TGTGCCAGCAGTGAGGGCAGGGGGAACACCGGGGAGCTGTTTTTT
TRBD1	few	13	TRBV20-1	TRBJ2-7	CSVPGQGNYEQYF	TGCAGTGTTCCGGGACAGGGTAACTACGAGCAGTACTTC
NA	NA	15	TRBV20-1	TRBJ1-5	CSASYRVIINQPQHF	TGCAGTGCTTCCTACAGGGTCATAATCAATCAGCCCCAGCATTTT
TRBD1	many	12	TRBV2	TRBJ1-5	CATQTGDQPQHF	TGTGCCACCCAGACAGGGGATCAGCCCCAGCATTTT
NA	NA	13	TRBV19	TRBJ1-6	CASTDTYNSPLHF	TGTGCCAGTACGGACACTTATAATTCACCCCTCCACTTT
TRBD2	NA	16	TRBV7-3	TRBJ2-5	CASSLVAGVRYETQYF	TGTGCCAGCAGCTTAGTAGCGGGAGTGCGGTATGAGACCCAGTACTTC
NA	NA	16	TRBV2	TRBJ2-5	CASSHGPGVSVETQYF	TGTGCCAGCAGTCACGGTCCAGGGGTATCGGTGGAGACCCAGTACTTC
NA	many	13	TRBV7-9	TRBJ1-2	CASSSGRNYGYTF	TGTGCCAGCAGTTCGGGACGGAACTATGGCTACACCTTC
TRBD1	many	14	TRBV10-1	TRBJ1-2	CASIRQGLGFGYTF	TGCGCCAGCATTCGACAGGGTCTCGGATTTGGCTACACCTTC
NA	once	17	TRBV2	TRBJ1-4	CASSEKLPRGKGEKLFF	TGTGCCAGCAGTGAAAAGCTCCCTCGGGGTAAAGGGGAAAAACTGTTTTTT
NA	NA	14	TRBV24-1	TRBJ2-2	CATMRRDNTGELFF	TGTGCCACCATGCGCAGAGATAACACCGGGGAGCTGTTTTTT